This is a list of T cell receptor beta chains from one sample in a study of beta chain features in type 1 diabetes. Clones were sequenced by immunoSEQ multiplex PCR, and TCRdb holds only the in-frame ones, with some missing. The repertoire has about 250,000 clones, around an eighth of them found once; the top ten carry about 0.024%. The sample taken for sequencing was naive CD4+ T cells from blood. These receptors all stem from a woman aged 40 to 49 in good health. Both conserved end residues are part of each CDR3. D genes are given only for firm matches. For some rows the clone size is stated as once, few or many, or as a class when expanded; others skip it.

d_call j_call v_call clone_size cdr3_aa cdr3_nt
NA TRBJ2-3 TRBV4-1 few CASSPTAVTDTQYF TGCGCCAGCAGCCCGACAGCTGTCACAGATACGCAGTATTTT
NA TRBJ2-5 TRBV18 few CASSISQETQYF TGTGCCAGCTCAATTTCACAAGAGACCCAGTACTTC
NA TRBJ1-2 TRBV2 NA CASSGPRQLANYGYTF TGTGCCAGCAGTGGGCCGCGGCAACTAGCTAACTATGGCTACACCTTC
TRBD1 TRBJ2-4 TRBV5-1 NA CASSFDRGLDIQYF TGCGCCAGCAGTTTCGACAGGGGGCTTGACATTCAGTACTTC
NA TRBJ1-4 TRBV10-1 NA CASSATGPNEKLFF TGCGCCAGCAGTGCCACAGGACCTAATGAAAAACTGTTTTTT
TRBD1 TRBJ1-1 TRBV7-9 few CASSAGTGNMNTEAFF TGTGCCAGCAGCGCCGGGACAGGAAACATGAACACTGAAGCTTTCTTT
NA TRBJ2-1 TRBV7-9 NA CASSLDRVLSNEQFF TGTGCCAGCAGCTTAGACAGGGTTCTTAGCAATGAGCAGTTCTTC
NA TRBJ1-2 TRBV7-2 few CASSLAHTGPANYGYTF TGTGCCAGCAGCTTAGCGCATACAGGCCCAGCTAACTATGGCTACACCTTC
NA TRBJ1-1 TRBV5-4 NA CAGQRGGDLNTEAFF TGTGCCGGCCAACGGGGGGGCGACTTGAACACTGAAGCTTTCTTT
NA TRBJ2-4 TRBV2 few CASSEEPGEGIQYF TGTGCCAGCAGTGAAGAGCCAGGGGAGGGCATTCAGTACTTC
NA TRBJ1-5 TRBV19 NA CASSIDKGLYQPQHF TGTGCCAGTAGTATAGATAAGGGGCTCTATCAGCCCCAGCATTTT
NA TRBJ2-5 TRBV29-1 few CSGGKGGGETQYF TGCAGCGGGGGGAAGGGAGGGGGAGAGACCCAGTACTTC
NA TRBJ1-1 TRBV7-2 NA CASSRTGRNTEAFF TGTGCCAGCAGCAGAACAGGGCGGAACACTGAAGCTTTCTTT
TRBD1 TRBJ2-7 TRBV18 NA CASSPAVGGYLGEQYF TGTGCCAGCTCACCCGCGGTAGGGGGCTACCTGGGCGAGCAGTACTTC
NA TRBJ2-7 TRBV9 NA CASSVAGASEQYF TGTGCCAGCAGCGTAGCAGGGGCCAGCGAGCAGTACTTC
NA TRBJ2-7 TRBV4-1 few CASSQDRNEQYF TGCGCCAGCAGCCAAGATAGAAACGAGCAGTACTTC
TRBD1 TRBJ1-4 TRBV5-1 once CASSATGTGREKLFF TGCGCCAGCAGCGCGACCGGGACAGGGAGAGAAAAACTGTTTTTT
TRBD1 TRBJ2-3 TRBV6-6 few CASSLAGTGSTDTQYF TGTGCCAGCAGTTTAGCCGGGACAGGGAGCACAGATACGCAGTATTTT
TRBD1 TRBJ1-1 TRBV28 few CASSLDRANTEAFF TGTGCCAGCAGTTTGGACAGGGCGAACACTGAAGCTTTCTTT
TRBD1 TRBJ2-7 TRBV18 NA CASSPGQSRTYEQYF TGTGCCAGCTCTCCGGGACAGTCGAGGACCTACGAGCAGTACTTC
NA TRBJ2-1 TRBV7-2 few CASSLMGRTEQFF TGTGCCAGCAGCTTAATGGGCCGGACAGAGCAGTTCTTC
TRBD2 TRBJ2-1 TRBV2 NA CASRKGLAGEQFF TGTGCCAGCAGAAAAGGACTAGCGGGGGAGCAGTTCTTC
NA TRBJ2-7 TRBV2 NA CASNPGLISYEQYF TGTGCCAGCAACCCGGGACTGATCTCCTACGAGCAGTACTTC
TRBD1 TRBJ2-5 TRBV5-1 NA CASSLEGTGQETQYF TGCGCCAGCAGCTTGGAAGGGACAGGACAAGAGACCCAGTACTTC
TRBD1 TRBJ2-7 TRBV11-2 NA CASSLGRGRYEQYF TGTGCCAGCAGCTTAGGCAGGGGGCGTTACGAGCAGTACTTC
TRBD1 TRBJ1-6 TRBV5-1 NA CASSSGQGYNSPLHF TGCGCCAGCAGCTCCGGACAGGGCTATAATTCACCCCTCCACTTT
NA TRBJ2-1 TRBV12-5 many CASGLVLLRFNEQFF TGTGCTAGTGGTTTGGTACTGTTGAGATTCAATGAGCAGTTCTTC
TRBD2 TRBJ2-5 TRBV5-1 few CASSLGTSQGTQYF TGCGCCAGCAGCTTGGGGACTAGTCAGGGGACCCAGTACTTC
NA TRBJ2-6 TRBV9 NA CASSAGDGNSGANVLTF TGTGCCAGCAGCGCGGGGGACGGGAACTCTGGGGCCAACGTCCTGACTTTC
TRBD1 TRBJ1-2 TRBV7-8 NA CASSHLGQGLGGYTF TGTGCCAGCAGCCACCTGGGACAGGGGCTGGGCGGCTACACCTTC
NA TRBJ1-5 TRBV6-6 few CASAPSGQPQHF TGTGCCAGTGCTCCGAGCGGTCAGCCCCAGCATTTT
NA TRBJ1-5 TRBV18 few CASSPVSGLSNQPQHF TGTGCCAGCTCACCTGTTTCAGGGCTGAGCAATCAGCCCCAGCATTTT
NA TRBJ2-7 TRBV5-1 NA CASSLGGQSYEQYF TGCGCCAGCAGCTTGGGGGGGCAGAGTTACGAGCAGTACTTC
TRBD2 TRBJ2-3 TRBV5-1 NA CASSWPSRGGQTSSTDTQYF TGCGCCAGCAGCTGGCCCAGCCGGGGGGGCCAGACCTCTAGCACAGATACGCAGTATTTT
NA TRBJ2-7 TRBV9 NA CASSVAGGEGAEQYF TGTGCCAGCAGCGTAGCTGGAGGGGAAGGGGCCGAGCAGTACTTC
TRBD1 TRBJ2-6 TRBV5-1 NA CASSTQRQGSSGANVLTF TGCGCCAGCAGTACCCAAAGACAGGGAAGCTCTGGGGCCAACGTCCTGACTTTC
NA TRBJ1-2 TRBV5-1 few CASSLLTGNYGYTF TGCGCCAGCAGCTTACTCACGGGGAACTATGGCTACACCTTC
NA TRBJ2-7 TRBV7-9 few CASSKPGYEQYF TGTGCCAGCAGCAAACCGGGATACGAGCAGTACTTC
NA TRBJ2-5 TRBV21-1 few CASSTHWTENQETQYF TGTGCCAGCAGCACTCACTGGACAGAAAACCAAGAGACCCAGTACTTC
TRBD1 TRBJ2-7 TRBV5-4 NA CASWDRRSYEQYF TGTGCCAGCTGGGACAGGAGATCCTACGAGCAGTACTTC
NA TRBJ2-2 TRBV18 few CASSPLVLANTGELFF TGTGCCAGCTCCCCCCTAGTCCTCGCGAACACCGGGGAGCTGTTTTTT
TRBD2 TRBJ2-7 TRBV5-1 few CASSPGTSGQEQYF TGCGCCAGCAGCCCCGGGACTAGCGGGCAAGAGCAGTACTTC
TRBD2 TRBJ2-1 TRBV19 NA CASMDGGGGYNEQFF TGTGCCAGTATGGACGGCGGGGGGGGGTACAATGAGCAGTTCTTC
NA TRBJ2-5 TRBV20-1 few CSARLKETQYF TGCAGTGCTAGATTAAAAGAGACCCAGTACTTC
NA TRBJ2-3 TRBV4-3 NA CASSQEVWTTPSTDTQYF TGCGCCAGCAGCCAAGAGGTATGGACAACCCCTAGCACAGATACGCAGTATTTT
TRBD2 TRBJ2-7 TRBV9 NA CASSVELAGTYEQYF TGTGCCAGCAGCGTAGAACTAGCGGGGACCTACGAGCAGTACTTC
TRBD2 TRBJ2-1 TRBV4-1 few CASSQDERGPRNEQFF TGCGCCAGCAGCCAAGATGAGCGGGGCCCTCGGAATGAGCAGTTCTTC
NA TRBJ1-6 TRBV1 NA CTSSQDREVTPCQGYNSPLHF TGCACCAGCAGCCAAGATCGAGAGGTAACTCCCTGCCAGGGCTATAATTCACCCCTCCACTTT
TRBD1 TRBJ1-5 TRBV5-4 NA CASSDRGQGGNQPQHF TGTGCCAGCAGCGACAGGGGACAGGGCGGCAATCAGCCCCAGCATTTT
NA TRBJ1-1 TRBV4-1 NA CASSQEGTGRNTEAFF TGCGCCAGCAGCCAAGAGGGAACAGGAAGGAACACTGAAGCTTTCTTT
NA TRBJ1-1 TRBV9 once CASSIQRNTEAFF TGTGCCAGCAGCATTCAGCGGAACACTGAAGCTTTCTTT
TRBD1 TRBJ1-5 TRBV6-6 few CASSYDRGNQPQHF TGTGCCAGCAGCTATGACAGGGGCAATCAGCCCCAGCATTTT
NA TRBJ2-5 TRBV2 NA CASSAQTGIGETQYF TGTGCCAGCAGTGCCCAAACAGGGATCGGCGAGACCCAGTACTTC